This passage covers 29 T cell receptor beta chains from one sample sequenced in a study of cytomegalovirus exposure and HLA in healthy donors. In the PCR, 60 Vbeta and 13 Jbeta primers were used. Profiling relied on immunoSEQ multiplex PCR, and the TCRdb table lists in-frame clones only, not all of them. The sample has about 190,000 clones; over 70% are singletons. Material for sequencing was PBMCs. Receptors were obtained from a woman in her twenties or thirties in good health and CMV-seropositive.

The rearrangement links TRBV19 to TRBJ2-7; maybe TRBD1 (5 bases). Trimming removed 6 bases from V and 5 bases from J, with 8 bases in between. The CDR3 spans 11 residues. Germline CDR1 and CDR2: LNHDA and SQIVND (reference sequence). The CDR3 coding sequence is TGTGCCAGTAGAGACAGCCACGAGCAGTACTTC. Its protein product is CASRDSHEQYF.

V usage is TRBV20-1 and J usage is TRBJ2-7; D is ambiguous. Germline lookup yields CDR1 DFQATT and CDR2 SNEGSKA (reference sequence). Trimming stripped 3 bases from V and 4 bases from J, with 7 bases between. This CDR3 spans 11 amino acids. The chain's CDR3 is CSASEAYEQYF. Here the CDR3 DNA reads TGCAGTGCTAGCGAAGCGTACGAGCAGTACTTC.

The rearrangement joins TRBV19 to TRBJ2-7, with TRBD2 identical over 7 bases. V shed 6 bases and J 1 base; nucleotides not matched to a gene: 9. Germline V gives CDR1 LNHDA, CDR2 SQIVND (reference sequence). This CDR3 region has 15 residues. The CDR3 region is CASRSGGSTSYEQYF. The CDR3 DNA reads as TGTGCCAGTAGGAGCGGCGGGAGCACGTCCTACGAGCAGTACTTC.

CDR3 sequence (DNA): TGTGCCAGCAGCCACCCTGGACAGGGATCGACCCAGTACTTC. This codes for CASSHPGQGSTQYF. The rearrangement joins TRBV14 to TRBJ2-5; 8 nucleotides agree with TRBD1. V gave up 3 bases and J gave up 7 bases; unmatched junction bases: 7. Per the germline V gene, CDR1 is SGHDN and CDR2 is FVKESK. The CDR3 totals 14 residues.

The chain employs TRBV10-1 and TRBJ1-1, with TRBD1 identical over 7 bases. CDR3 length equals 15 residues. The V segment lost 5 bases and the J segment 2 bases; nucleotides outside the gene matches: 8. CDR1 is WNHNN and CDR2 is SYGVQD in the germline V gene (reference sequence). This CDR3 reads CASSPRKGGNTEAFF. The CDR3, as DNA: TGCGCCAGCAGTCCCAGAAAAGGGGGCAACACTGAAGCTTTCTTT.

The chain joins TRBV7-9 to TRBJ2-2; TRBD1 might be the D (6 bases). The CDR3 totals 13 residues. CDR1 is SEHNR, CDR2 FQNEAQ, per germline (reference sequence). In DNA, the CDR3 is TGTGGGTCCGCAGGGGTGAACACCGGGGAGCTGTTTTTT. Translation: CGSAGVNTGELFF.

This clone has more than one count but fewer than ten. The CDR3 here is CASSLVIAAEQYF. The CDR3 DNA is TGCGCCAGCAGCTTGGTAATAGCGGCAGAGCAGTACTTC. The rearrangement uses TRBV5-1 and TRBJ2-7; tentative D call: TRBD2 (6 bases). This CDR3 is 13 amino acids long. Germline CDR1 SGHRS, CDR2 YFSETQ. V lost 0 bases, J lost 7 bases, and 11 bases lay in between.

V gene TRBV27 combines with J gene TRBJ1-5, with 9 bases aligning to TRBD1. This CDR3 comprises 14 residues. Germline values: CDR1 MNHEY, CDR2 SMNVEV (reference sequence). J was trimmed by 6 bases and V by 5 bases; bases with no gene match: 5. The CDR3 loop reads CASSPGQGSQPQHF. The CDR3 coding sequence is TGTGCCAGCAGTCCTGGACAGGGGAGTCAGCCCCAGCATTTT.

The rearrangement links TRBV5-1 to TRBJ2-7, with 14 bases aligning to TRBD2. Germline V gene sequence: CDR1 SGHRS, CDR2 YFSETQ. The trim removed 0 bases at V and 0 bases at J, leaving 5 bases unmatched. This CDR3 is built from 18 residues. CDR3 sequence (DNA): TGCGCCAGCAGCTTGGGGACTAGCGGGAGGCTGAGCTCCTACGAGCAGTACTTC. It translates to CASSLGTSGRLSSYEQYF.

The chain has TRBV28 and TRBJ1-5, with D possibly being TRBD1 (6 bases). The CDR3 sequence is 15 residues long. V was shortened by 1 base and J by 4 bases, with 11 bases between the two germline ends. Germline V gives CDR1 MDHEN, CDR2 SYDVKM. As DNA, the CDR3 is TGTGCCAGCAGTTTATTAAAGGGGGGGAATCAGCCCCAGCATTTT. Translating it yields CASSLLKGGNQPQHF.

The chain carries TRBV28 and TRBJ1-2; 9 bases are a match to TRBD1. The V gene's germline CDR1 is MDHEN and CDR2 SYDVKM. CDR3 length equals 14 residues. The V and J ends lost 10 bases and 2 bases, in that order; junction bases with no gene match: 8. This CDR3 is CAIAPGQGNYGYTF. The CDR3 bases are TGTGCCATCGCCCCGGGACAGGGAAACTATGGCTACACCTTC.

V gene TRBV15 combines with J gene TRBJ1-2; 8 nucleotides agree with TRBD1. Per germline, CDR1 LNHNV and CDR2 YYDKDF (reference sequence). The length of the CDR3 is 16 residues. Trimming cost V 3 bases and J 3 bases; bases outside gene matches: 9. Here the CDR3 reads CATSSAPDRADYGYTF. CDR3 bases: TGTGCCACCAGCAGCGCCCCGGACAGGGCTGACTATGGCTACACCTTC.

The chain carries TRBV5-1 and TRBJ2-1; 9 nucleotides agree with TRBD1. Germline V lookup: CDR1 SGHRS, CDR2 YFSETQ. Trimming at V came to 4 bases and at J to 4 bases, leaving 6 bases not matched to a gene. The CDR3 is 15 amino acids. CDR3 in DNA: TGCGCCAGCAGCGGGGACAGGGAAGGGTACAATGAGCAGTTCTTC. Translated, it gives CASSGDREGYNEQFF.

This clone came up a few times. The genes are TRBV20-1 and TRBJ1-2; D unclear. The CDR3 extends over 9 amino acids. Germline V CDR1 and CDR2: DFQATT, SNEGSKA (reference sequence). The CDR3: CAGNYGYTF. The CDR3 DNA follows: TGCGCGGGGAACTATGGCTACACCTTC.

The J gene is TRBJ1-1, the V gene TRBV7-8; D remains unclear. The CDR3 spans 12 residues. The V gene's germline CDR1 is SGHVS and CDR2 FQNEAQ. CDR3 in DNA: TGTGCAATTGGGCCAACAAACACTGAAGCTTTCTTT. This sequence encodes CAIGPTNTEAFF.

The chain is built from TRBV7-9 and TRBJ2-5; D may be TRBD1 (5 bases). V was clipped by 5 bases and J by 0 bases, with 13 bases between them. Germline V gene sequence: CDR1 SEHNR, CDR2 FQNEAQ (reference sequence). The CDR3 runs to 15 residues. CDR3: CASSRETEYQETQYF. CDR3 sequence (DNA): TGTGCCAGCAGCCGTGAGACAGAGTACCAAGAGACCCAGTACTTC.

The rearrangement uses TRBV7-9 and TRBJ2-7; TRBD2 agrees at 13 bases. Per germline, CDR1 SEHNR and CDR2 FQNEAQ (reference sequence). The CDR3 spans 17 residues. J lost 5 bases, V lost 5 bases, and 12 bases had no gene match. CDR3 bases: TGTGCCAGCAGCCCACCCTACCGACTAGCGGGAGGCAACGAGCAGTACTTC. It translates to CASSPPYRLAGGNEQYF.

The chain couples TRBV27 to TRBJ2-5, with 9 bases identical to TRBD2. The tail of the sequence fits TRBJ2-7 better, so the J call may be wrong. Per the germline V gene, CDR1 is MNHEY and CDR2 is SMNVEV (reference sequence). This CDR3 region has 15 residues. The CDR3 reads CASSLSGTSFYEQYF. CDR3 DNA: TGTGCCAGCAGTTTATCCGGGACTAGCTTCTACGAGCAGTACTTC.

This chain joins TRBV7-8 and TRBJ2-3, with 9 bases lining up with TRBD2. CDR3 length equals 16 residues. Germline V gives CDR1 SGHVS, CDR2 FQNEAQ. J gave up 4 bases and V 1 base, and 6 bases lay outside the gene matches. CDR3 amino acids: CASSLEGSGSSDTQYF. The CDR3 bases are TGTGCCAGCAGCTTAGAAGGTAGCGGGAGTTCAGATACGCAGTATTTT.

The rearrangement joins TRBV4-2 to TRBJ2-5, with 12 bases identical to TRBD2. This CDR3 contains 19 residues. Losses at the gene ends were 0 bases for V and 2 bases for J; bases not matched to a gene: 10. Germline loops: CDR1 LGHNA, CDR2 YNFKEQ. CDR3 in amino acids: CASSQDVPSGRARQETQYF. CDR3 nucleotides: TGTGCCAGCAGCCAAGATGTACCTAGCGGGAGGGCCAGGCAAGAGACCCAGTACTTC.

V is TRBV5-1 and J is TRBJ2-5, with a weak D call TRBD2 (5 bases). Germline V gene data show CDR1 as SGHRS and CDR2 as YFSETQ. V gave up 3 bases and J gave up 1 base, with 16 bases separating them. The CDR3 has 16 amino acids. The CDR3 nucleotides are TGCGCCAGCAGCTATCCGGACTTGAGAGGCCAAGAGACCCAGTACTTC. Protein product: CASSYPDLRGQETQYF.

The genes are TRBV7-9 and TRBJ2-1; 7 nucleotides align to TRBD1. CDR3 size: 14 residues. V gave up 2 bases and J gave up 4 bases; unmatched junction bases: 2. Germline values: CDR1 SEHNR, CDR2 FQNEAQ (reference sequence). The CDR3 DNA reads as TGTGCCAGCAGCTTAAAGGGGGCTTACAATGAGCAGTTCTTC. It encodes CASSLKGAYNEQFF.

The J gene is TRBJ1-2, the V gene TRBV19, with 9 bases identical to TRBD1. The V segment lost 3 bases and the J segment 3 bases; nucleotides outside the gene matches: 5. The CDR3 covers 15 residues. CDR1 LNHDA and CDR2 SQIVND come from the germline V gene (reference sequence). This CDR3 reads CASSIFTGGDYGYTF. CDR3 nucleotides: TGTGCCAGTAGTATCTTCACAGGGGGCGACTATGGCTACACCTTC.

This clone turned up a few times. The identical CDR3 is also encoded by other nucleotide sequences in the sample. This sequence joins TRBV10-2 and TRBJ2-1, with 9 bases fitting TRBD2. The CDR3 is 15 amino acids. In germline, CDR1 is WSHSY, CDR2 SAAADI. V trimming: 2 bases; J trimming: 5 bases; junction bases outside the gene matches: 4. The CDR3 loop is CASSENLAGNNEQFF. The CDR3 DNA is TGCGCCAGCAGTGAGAACCTAGCGGGAAACAATGAGCAGTTCTTC.

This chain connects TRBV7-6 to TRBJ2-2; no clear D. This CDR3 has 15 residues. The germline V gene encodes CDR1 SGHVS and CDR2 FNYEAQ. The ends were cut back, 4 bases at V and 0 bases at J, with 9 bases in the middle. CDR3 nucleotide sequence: TGTGCCAGCAGCTGGGCAATAACGAACACCGGGGAGCTGTTTTTT. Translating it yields CASSWAITNTGELFF.

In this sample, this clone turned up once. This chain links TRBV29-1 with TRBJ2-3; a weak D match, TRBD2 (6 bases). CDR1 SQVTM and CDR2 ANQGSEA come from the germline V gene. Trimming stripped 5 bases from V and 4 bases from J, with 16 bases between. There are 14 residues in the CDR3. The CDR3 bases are TGCAGCGTTCTAGAGGGGAGGTGGGCAGATACGCAGTATTTT. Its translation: CSVLEGRWADTQYF.

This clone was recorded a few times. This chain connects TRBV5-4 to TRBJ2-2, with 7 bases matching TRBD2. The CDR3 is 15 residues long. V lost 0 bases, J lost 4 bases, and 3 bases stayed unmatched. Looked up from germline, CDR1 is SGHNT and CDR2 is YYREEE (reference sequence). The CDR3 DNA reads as TGTGCCAGCAGCTTGGGGGGACTAACCACCGGGGAGCTGTTTTTT. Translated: CASSLGGLTTGELFF.

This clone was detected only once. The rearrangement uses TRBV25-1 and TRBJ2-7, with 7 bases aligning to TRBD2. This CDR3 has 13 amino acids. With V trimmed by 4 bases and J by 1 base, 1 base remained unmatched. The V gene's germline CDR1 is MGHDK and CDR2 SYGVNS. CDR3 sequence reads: CASSGGSSYEQYF. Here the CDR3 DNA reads TGTGCCAGCAGTGGCGGGAGTTCCTACGAGCAGTACTTC.

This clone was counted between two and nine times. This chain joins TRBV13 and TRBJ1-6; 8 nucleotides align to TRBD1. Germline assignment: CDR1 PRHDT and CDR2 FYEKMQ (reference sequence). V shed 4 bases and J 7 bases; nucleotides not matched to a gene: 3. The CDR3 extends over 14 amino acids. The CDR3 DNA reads TGTGCCAGCAGCTCGACAGGGGAGAATTCACCCCTCCACTTT. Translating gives CASSSTGENSPLHF.